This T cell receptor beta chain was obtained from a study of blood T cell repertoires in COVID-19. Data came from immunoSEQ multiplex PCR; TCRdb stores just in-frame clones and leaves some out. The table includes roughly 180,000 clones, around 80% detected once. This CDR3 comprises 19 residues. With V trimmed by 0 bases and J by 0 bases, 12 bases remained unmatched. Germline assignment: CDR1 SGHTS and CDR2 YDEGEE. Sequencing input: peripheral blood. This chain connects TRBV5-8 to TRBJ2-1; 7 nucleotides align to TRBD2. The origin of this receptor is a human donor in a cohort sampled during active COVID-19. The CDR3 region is CASSLVTRGEGSSYNEQFF. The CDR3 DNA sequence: TGTGCCAGCAGCTTGGTAACCCGGGGGGAGGGGAGCTCCTACAATGAGCAGTTCTTC.